This passage covers 7 T cell receptor beta chains from one sample sequenced in a study of blood T cell repertoires in COVID-19. The repertoire was sequenced with immunoSEQ multiplex PCR; TCRdb's copy has only in-frame clones and lacks some. Of 50,000 to 65,000 clones in the sample, 85% to 90% were seen once. Sequencing was performed on peripheral blood. The source of these receptors is a man aged 45-60 years with active COVID-19.

This clone was counted a single time. V usage is TRBV14 and J usage is TRBJ2-1, with TRBD2 matching over 10 bases. The germline gives CDR1 SGHDN, CDR2 FVKESK. CDR3 length: 16 residues. Losses at the gene ends were 6 bases for V and 7 bases for J; bases not matched to a gene: 12. The DNA of the CDR3 is TGTGCCAGCAGGCGTAGCGAGCGGGGGGGCCGTAATGAGCAGTTCTTC. Translated, it gives CASRRSERGGRNEQFF.

This sequence joins TRBV29-1 and TRBJ2-7; possibly TRBD1 for D (6 bases). V lost 6 bases and J lost 8, with 14 bases in between. The CDR3 runs 11 residues. Germline CDR1 SQVTM, CDR2 ANQGSEA. CDR3 nucleotides: TGCAGCGTAGCTACAGGGTTGAAGCAGTACTTC. It specifies CSVATGLKQYF.

This clone was recorded only once. This chain connects TRBV10-3 to TRBJ2-3, with 7 bases identical to TRBD2. With V trimmed by 2 bases and J by 4 bases, 3 bases remained unmatched. The CDR3 is 14 amino acids. Germline CDR1 and CDR2: ENHRY and SYGVKD. In DNA, the CDR3 is TGTGCCATCAGTGAGGGGGGAGGGCCAGATACGCAGTATTTT. This gives the protein CAISEGGGPDTQYF.

This chain joins TRBV5-1 and TRBJ2-5; a weak D match, TRBD1 (6 bases). This CDR3 contains 15 residues. CDR1 and CDR2 from the germline V gene are SGHRS and YFSETQ. Between the trimmed V and J ends, which lost 0 bases and 5 bases, there was a span of 14 bases. This CDR3 is CASSLAGSRGETQYF. CDR3 nucleotides: TGCGCCAGCAGCTTGGCAGGTAGTAGGGGGGAGACCCAGTACTTC.

This chain connects TRBV24-1 to TRBJ2-2, with D maybe TRBD1 (6 bases). The CDR3 consists of 15 residues. From germline, CDR1 is KGHDR and CDR2 SFDVKD. Trimming removed 3 bases from V and 4 bases from J, with 11 bases in between. CDR3 DNA: TGTGCCACCAGTGATGCAGCCAGGGGCACCGGGGAGCTGTTTTTT. It specifies CATSDAARGTGELFF.

The rearrangement links TRBV4-1 to TRBJ1-5, with D perhaps TRBD1 (6 bases). Trimming took off 0 bases at V and 1 base at J, with 13 bases between the two ends. The CDR3 consists of 17 residues. Germline V lookup: CDR1 MGHRA, CDR2 YSYEKL. The CDR3 loop reads CASSQDGGGWSNQPQHF. CDR3 bases: TGCGCCAGCAGCCAAGATGGGGGGGGCTGGAGCAATCAGCCCCAGCATTTT.

This chain connects TRBV3-1 (or the pseudogene TRBV3-2) to TRBJ2-1; 7 nucleotides agree with TRBD2. J lost 0 bases, V lost 3 bases, and 14 bases had no gene match. The germline V gene has CDR1 LGHDT and CDR2 YNNKEL (reference sequence). This CDR3 spans 19 amino acids. CDR3 protein: CASSQSTPSGRDSYNEQFF. For the CDR3, the DNA is TGTGCCAGCAGCCAGTCCACACCTAGCGGCAGGGACTCCTACAATGAGCAGTTCTTC.